These T cell receptor beta chains were read from a single sample in a study of cytomegalovirus exposure and HLA in healthy donors. The method was immunoSEQ multiplex PCR; TCRdb's version includes in-frame clones alone and lacks a portion of them. In the table there are roughly 160,000 clones, 70% to 80% of which are singletons. Sequencing used PBMCs. Every receptor here comes from a young man in good health and CMV-seropositive. The conserved cysteine and the conserved F or W are not part of the CDR3 here.

J gene: TRBJ1-2
V gene: TRBV6-5
CDR3 protein: ASSDSYGYT

J gene: TRBJ2-1
V gene: TRBV25-1
CDR3 protein: ASSENRGQGVNNEQF

J gene: TRBJ2-7
V gene: TRBV7-9
CDR3 protein: ASSAAGTRSYEQY

J gene: TRBJ1-2
V gene: TRBV5-8
CDR3 protein: ASSLAVIRNMDGYT

J gene: TRBJ2-3
V gene: TRBV6-1
CDR3 protein: ASSEVSARPTQY

J gene: TRBJ2-5
V gene: TRBV28
CDR3 protein: ASSELAGADQETQY

J gene: TRBJ1-6
V gene: TRBV19
CDR3 protein: ASSKGQGYSPLH

J gene: TRBJ1-1
V gene: TRBV30
CDR3 protein: AWSVGATEAF

J gene: TRBJ1-1
V gene: TRBV9
CDR3 protein: ASSEGQELNTEAF

J gene: TRBJ2-7
V gene: TRBV25-1
CDR3 protein: ASSEQGPYEQY

J gene: TRBJ1-2
V gene: TRBV10-3
CDR3 protein: AISGSSANYGYT